The 28 T cell receptor beta chains given below trace back to one sample, sequenced in a study of CD8+ T cells in alopecia areata. Sample treatment: oral pan-JAK inhibitor, 5-10 mg twice daily. Extraction of RNA preceded its reverse transcription into cDNA, which served as the sequencing template. Sequencing used immunoSEQ multiplex PCR; TCRdb keeps in-frame clones, though not all of them. The data show 150,000 to 200,000 clones, around three fifths seen once. Sequenced here: CD4+ T cells sorted from blood, sampled around week 50, from a patient treated with tofacitinib. The receptors come from a human donor with alopecia areata.

V usage is TRBV14 and J usage is TRBJ1-1; D unresolved. CDR3 length: 17 amino acids. The V end was cut by 1 base, the J end by 2 bases, with 17 bases between. From germline, CDR1 is SGHDN and CDR2 FVKESK. This CDR3 reads CASSQVGSARSNTEAFF. The CDR3 DNA is TGTGCCAGCAGCCAAGTAGGTAGCGCCAGGTCTAACACTGAAGCTTTCTTT.

The rearrangement links TRBV30 to TRBJ1-2; TRBD1 might be the D (5 bases). V was pared by 8 bases and J by 0 bases, with 13 bases between. This CDR3 comprises 13 residues. Germline V gives CDR1 GTSNPN, CDR2 SVGIG (reference sequence). The CDR3 DNA reads as TGTGCCAGCCTGGGGGTCTCTAACTATGGCTACACCTTC. Translating gives CASLGVSNYGYTF.

This clone was recorded a few times. V usage is TRBV5-1 and J usage is TRBJ1-6; 10 positions match TRBD1. CDR1 SGHRS and CDR2 YFSETQ come from the germline V gene. V shed 4 bases, J shed 7 bases, and the junction held 8 bases outside the gene matches. This CDR3 spans 16 amino acids. The CDR3 loop is CASSLRMGQGNSPLHF. The CDR3 region has the DNA TGCGCCAGCAGCCTACGGATGGGACAGGGGAATTCACCCCTCCACTTT.

This sequence joins TRBV9 and TRBJ2-7, with unresolved D. The V end was cut by 0 bases, the J end by 5 bases, with 9 bases between. The length of the CDR3 is 13 residues. Looked up from germline, CDR1 is SGDLS and CDR2 is YYNGEE. The CDR3 reads CASSVAPLDEQYF. In nucleotides, the CDR3 is TGTGCCAGCAGCGTAGCTCCTTTGGACGAGCAGTACTTC.

V usage is TRBV4-3 and J usage is TRBJ2-5; D is possibly TRBD2 (6 bases). V dropped 0 bases and J dropped 2 bases, with 13 bases sitting between them. Germline V lookup: CDR1 LGHNA, CDR2 YSLEER. The CDR3 has 16 amino acids. CDR3 residues: CASSQDLRGVQETQYF. In DNA, the CDR3 is TGCGCCAGCAGCCAAGATCTGCGGGGTGTGCAAGAGACCCAGTACTTC.

The V gene is TRBV9, the J gene TRBJ2-7, with 12 bases identical to TRBD2. V lost 3 bases and J lost 1; bases outside the gene matches: 8. The CDR3 is 17 amino acids. Germline V gives CDR1 SGDLS, CDR2 YYNGEE. CDR3 bases: TGTGCCAGCAGCGCCCGGACTAGCGGGACTGGGTCCTACGAGCAGTACTTC. Protein product: CASSARTSGTGSYEQYF.

The J gene is TRBJ2-3, the V gene TRBV6-5; D ambiguous. CDR1 and CDR2 (germline): MNHEY, SVGAGI. CDR3 size: 13 residues. Between the trimmed V and J ends, which lost 11 bases and 4 bases, there was a span of 16 bases. This CDR3 reads CALGKGGPDTQYF. In nucleotides, the CDR3 is TGTGCCCTAGGGAAGGGCGGCCCAGATACGCAGTATTTT.

V is TRBV29-1 and J is TRBJ2-3, with D unclear. The germline V gene has CDR1 SQVTM and CDR2 ANQGSEA. The CDR3 runs 10 residues. The V gene lost 5 bases and the J gene lost 4 bases, with 4 bases spanning the gap. Here the CDR3 reads CSVKSDTQYF. The CDR3 bases are TGCAGCGTTAAGTCAGATACGCAGTATTTT.

This chain joins TRBV2 and TRBJ1-5, with a tentative D call TRBD1 (6 bases). In germline, CDR1 is SNHLY, CDR2 FYNNEI. The CDR3 runs 13 residues. Trimming removed 6 bases at V and 5 bases at J, with 11 bases between. The CDR3 loop is CASSDRHYQPQHF. CDR3 in DNA: TGTGCCAGCAGCGACAGGCATTATCAGCCCCAGCATTTT.

DNA of the CDR3: TGTGCCAGCAGCTTCAGGGGAGGCTCCTACAATGAGCAGTTCTTC. This sequence encodes CASSFRGGSYNEQFF. V usage is TRBV5-5 and J usage is TRBJ2-1, with D perhaps TRBD1 or TRBD2 (6 bases each). The germline CDR1 and CDR2 sequences are SGHKS and YYEKEE (reference sequence). The CDR3 runs 15 residues. With 2 bases removed from V and 0 bases from J, the gap between germline ends came to 9 bases. Variable domain in full (rest from reference TRBV5-5 and TRBJ2-1): DAGVTQSPTHLIKTRGQQVTLRCSPISGHKSVSWYQQVLGQGPQFIFQYYEKEERGRGNFPDRFSARQFPNYSSELNVNALLLGDSALYLCASSFRGGSYNEQFFGPGTRLTVL.

The chain is built from TRBV7-8 and TRBJ2-7; D remains unclear. The CDR3 covers 13 residues. The V gene lost 5 bases and the J gene lost 0 bases, with 8 bases spanning the gap. CDR1 SGHVS and CDR2 FQNEAQ come from the germline V gene. DNA for the CDR3: TGTGCCAGCAGCCCACCAGTCTCCTACGAGCAGTACTTC. It encodes CASSPPVSYEQYF.

The chain uses TRBV2 and TRBJ2-2, with a tentative D call TRBD1 (5 bases). Germline V CDR1 and CDR2: SNHLY, FYNNEI. The CDR3 covers 14 residues. V lost 6 bases to trimming and J lost 7 bases, with 15 bases between them. The DNA of the CDR3 is TGTGCCAGCAGCGAATCCAGGGCTATCGGGGAGCTGTTTTTT. This codes for CASSESRAIGELFF. The entire variable domain, with the rest obtained from reference TRBV2 and TRBJ2-2, is as follows: EPEVTQTPSHQVTQMGQEVILRCVPISNHLYFYWYRQILGQKVEFLVSFYNNEISEKSEIFDDQFSVERPDGSNFTLKIRSTKLEDSAMYFCASSESRAIGELFFGEGSRLTVL.

V is TRBV30 and J is TRBJ1-2, with 9 bases fitting TRBD1. This CDR3 contains 13 residues. Germline V gene data show CDR1 as GTSNPN and CDR2 as SVGIG (reference sequence). With 7 bases clipped from V and 7 bases from J, the junction kept 10 bases outside the gene matches. CDR3 in DNA: TGTGCCTCCCCGGACAGGGGCGGCTCTGGCTACACCTTC. Translating gives CASPDRGGSGYTF.

This clone came up a few times. The chain uses TRBV10-3 and TRBJ2-4; perhaps D is TRBD1 or TRBD2 (5 bases each). CDR1 and CDR2 (germline): ENHRY, SYGVKD. The CDR3 has 15 amino acids. Trimming removed 3 bases from V and 5 bases from J, with 14 bases in between. This CDR3 reads CAISERDGKQNIQYF. The CDR3 nucleotides read TGTGCCATCAGTGAAAGGGACGGAAAACAAAACATTCAGTACTTC.

This chain connects TRBV18 to TRBJ2-3, with TRBD1 identical over 8 bases. Germline V CDR1 and CDR2: KGHSH, LQKENI. The CDR3 loop spans 15 amino acids. Germline trimming cut 4 bases from V and 2 bases from J; bases unmatched to any gene: 5. Here the CDR3 DNA reads TGTGCCAGCTCACTCGACAGGGGCGACACAGATACGCAGTATTTT. Translation gives CASSLDRGDTDTQYF. Drawing the rest from reference TRBV18 and TRBJ2-3, the complete variable domain is NAGVMQNPRHLVRRRGQEARLRCSPMKGHSHVYWYRQLPEEGLKFMVYLQKENIIDESGMPKERFSAEFPKEGPSILRIQQVVRGDSAAYFCASSLDRGDTDTQYFGPGTRLTVL.

This sequence joins TRBV5-1 and TRBJ1-1, with D possibly being TRBD1 (5 bases). In germline, CDR1 is SGHRS, CDR2 YFSETQ. Trimming shortened V by 1 base and J by 1 base, and 8 bases separated the two germline ends. This CDR3 region has 14 residues. As DNA, the CDR3 is TGCGCCAGCAGCTTGTGGGACCCGAACACTGAAGCTTTCTTT. This encodes CASSLWDPNTEAFF.

The V and J genes are TRBV29-1 and TRBJ2-1, with 9 positions matching TRBD1. This CDR3 has 14 residues. With 6 bases clipped from V and 4 bases from J, the junction kept 7 bases outside the gene matches. Germline V gives CDR1 SQVTM, CDR2 ANQGSEA. CDR3 nucleotide sequence: TGCAGCGTGGAACAGGGGGCGACGTACAATGAGCAGTTCTTC. The encoded protein is CSVEQGATYNEQFF.

The gene calls are TRBV29-1 and TRBJ1-4, with D uncertain. The CDR3 runs to 10 residues. Germline values: CDR1 SQVTM, CDR2 ANQGSEA. Trimming stripped 4 bases from V and 11 bases from J, with 8 bases between. In nucleotides, the CDR3 is TGCAGCGTTGTGGGGTCTAAACTGTTTTTT. It yields the protein CSVVGSKLFF.

The rearrangement uses TRBV19 and TRBJ2-5; 7 nucleotides line up with TRBD2. The V segment lost 5 bases and the J segment 4 bases; nucleotides outside the gene matches: 10. The CDR3 is 15 amino acids. Germline V gene lookup returns CDR1 LNHDA and CDR2 SQIVND (reference sequence). The CDR3 sequence is CASSPSGELGETQYF. The CDR3 DNA follows: TGTGCCAGTAGTCCGAGCGGGGAGTTGGGAGAGACCCAGTACTTC.

This chain connects TRBV30 to TRBJ1-2, with D maybe TRBD1 (5 bases). CDR1 is GTSNPN, CDR2 SVGIG, per germline (reference sequence). The CDR3 is 14 residues long. Trimming took 0 bases from V and 7 from J, leaving 15 bases between them. This CDR3 reads CAWSVQEVRAGYTF. CDR3 DNA sequence: TGTGCCTGGAGTGTACAGGAGGTTCGGGCTGGCTACACCTTC.

V usage is TRBV7-6 and J usage is TRBJ2-5, with 7 nucleotides matching TRBD2. Germline lookup yields CDR1 SGHVS and CDR2 FNYEAQ. CDR3 length equals 16 residues. J was trimmed by 2 bases and V by 7 bases; bases with no gene match: 13. The CDR3 nucleotides read TGTGCCAGCAAATCATTCGCTAGCGGAGCTCAAGAGACCCAGTACTTC. This codes for CASKSFASGAQETQYF.

The chain has TRBV19 and TRBJ2-7, with D perhaps matching TRBD1 (6 bases). V was cut by 5 bases and J by 5 bases, with 13 bases left in between. The CDR3 runs 13 residues. The germline gives CDR1 LNHDA, CDR2 SQIVND (reference sequence). The CDR3 region is CASSQQGAHEQYF. The CDR3 DNA reads as TGTGCCAGTAGTCAACAGGGCGCCCACGAGCAGTACTTC.

The chain has TRBV5-1 and TRBJ2-5; 7 nucleotides line up with TRBD2. The ends lost 7 bases at V and 3 bases at J; junction bases unmatched: 6. The length of the CDR3 is 13 residues. In germline, CDR1 is SGHRS, CDR2 YFSETQ. As DNA, the CDR3 is TGCGCCAGCGGGCTACTAGCGAAAGAGACCCAGTACTTC. Translation gives CASGLLAKETQYF.

This clone has just a few counts. The genes are TRBV7-2 and TRBJ2-7; 10 bases line up with TRBD1. J gave up 6 bases and V 5 bases, and 19 bases lay outside the gene matches. CDR3 length: 18 amino acids. CDR1 SGHTA and CDR2 FQGNSA come from the germline V gene. The CDR3 DNA is TGTGCCAGCAGCCCTACCATCCCCGACAGGGGGCTATCCGCCGAGCAGTACTTC. This codes for CASSPTIPDRGLSAEQYF.

The chain combines TRBV4-1 with TRBJ2-2; TRBD1 agrees at 8 bases. The junction had 9 bases not matched to a gene; V was cut back by 1 base and J by 5 bases. This CDR3 region has 17 residues. CDR1 is MGHRA, CDR2 YSYEKL, per germline. The CDR3 nucleotides are TGCGCCAGCAGCCAAGGTCTGGGGACAGGCATAACCGGGGAGCTGTTTTTT. This gives the protein CASSQGLGTGITGELFF.

This clone came up a few times. The V call is TRBV2, the J call TRBJ2-1; 7 bases align to TRBD2. This CDR3 is built from 14 residues. From germline, CDR1 is SNHLY and CDR2 FYNNEI. V was clipped by 8 bases and J by 0 bases; unmatched bases: 4. CDR3 loop: CASGGGTSYNEQFF. CDR3 DNA sequence: TGTGCCAGCGGGGGGGGTACCTCCTACAATGAGCAGTTCTTC. Together with reference TRBV2 and TRBJ2-1, the CDR3 gives the full variable domain: EPEVTQTPSHQVTQMGQEVILRCVPISNHLYFYWYRQILGQKVEFLVSFYNNEISEKSEIFDDQFSVERPDGSNFTLKIRSTKLEDSAMYFCASGGGTSYNEQFFGPGTRLTVL.

The chain couples TRBV2 to TRBJ2-7; maybe TRBD2 (5 bases). The V end lost 6 bases, the J end lost 2 bases, and 11 bases lay between the germline ends. Germline CDR1 and CDR2: SNHLY and FYNNEI. This CDR3 spans 13 amino acids. Here the CDR3 DNA reads TGTGCCAGCAGCGGGGAACAACCCTACGAGCAGTACTTC. Its protein is CASSGEQPYEQYF.

This clone was detected only once. The chain couples TRBV27 to TRBJ2-1; TRBD2 is a possible D gene (5 bases). CDR3 length equals 15 residues. The V gene lost 1 base and the J gene lost 5 bases, with 12 bases spanning the gap. From germline, CDR1 is MNHEY and CDR2 SMNVEV (reference sequence). The CDR3 protein is CASSLYYTRDNEQFF. As DNA, the CDR3 is TGTGCCAGCAGTTTATATTATACTAGAGACAATGAGCAGTTCTTC.